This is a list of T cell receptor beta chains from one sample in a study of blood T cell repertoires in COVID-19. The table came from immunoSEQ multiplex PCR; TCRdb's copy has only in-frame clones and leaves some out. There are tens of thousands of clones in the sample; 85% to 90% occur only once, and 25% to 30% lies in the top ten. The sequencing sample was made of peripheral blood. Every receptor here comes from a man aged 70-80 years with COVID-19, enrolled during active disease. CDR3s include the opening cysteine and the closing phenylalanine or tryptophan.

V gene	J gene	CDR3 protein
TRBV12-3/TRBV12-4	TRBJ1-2	CASSSTGFYGYTF
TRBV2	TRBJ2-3	CAIEGTGGTTDTQYF
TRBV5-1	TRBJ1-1	CASTEAGLGPLNTEAFF
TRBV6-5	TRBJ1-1	CASSPRAAPGGEAFF
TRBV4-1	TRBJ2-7	CASSQGSAGSYEQYF
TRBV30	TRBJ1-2	CAWSVPGGYGYTF
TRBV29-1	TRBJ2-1	CSGRQGAYNEQFF
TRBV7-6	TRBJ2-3	CASSLGELDTQYF
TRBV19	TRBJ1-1	CASSLWGQGRVGTEAFF
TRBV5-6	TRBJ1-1	CASIRRRPRNTEAFF
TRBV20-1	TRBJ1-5	CSASDRGGIQPQHF